This T cell receptor beta chain was sequenced for a study of T cells after yellow fever vaccination. Study-wide background: Where fractions had low cell numbers, libraries were prepared from them with the SMART-Seq v4 Ultra Low Input RNA kit.

V was clipped by 5 bases and J by 5 bases; unmatched bases: 11. Per the germline V gene, CDR1 is SGHTA and CDR2 is FQGNSA. This CDR3 has 16 amino acids. By 5'RACE template switching, TCR cDNA was produced, with a universal primer site and UMIs added in the process. TCRdb fed the 5' RACE reads into MiXCR, producing one record per CDR3 protein. The table records about 260,000 distinct CDR3 sequences, about 5.2% of them present only once. The chain has TRBV7-2 and TRBJ2-1; TRBD2 matches at 8 bases. The origin of this receptor is a man aged 18 to 29 who received the YFV17D yellow fever vaccine. The sample in question was CD4+ T cells sorted from PBMCs, obtained on the day of the yellow fever booster vaccination. The DNA of the CDR3 is TGTGCCAGCAGCCGCCTAAGGGCGGGGGGACACAATGAGCAGTTCTTC. It codes for CASSRLRAGGHNEQFF.